A single sample is the source of the 21 T cell receptor beta chains below, sequenced in a study of T-cell memory formation after mild COVID-19. From the 5' RACE reads, TCRdb called clonotypes with MiXCR, one entry per CDR3 protein. This sample has almost 550,000 distinct CDR3 sequences, with 20% found just once. Sequencing was performed on PBMCs or a T cell subset sorted from them (not recorded which). All receptors come from an adult woman who had mild COVID-19 (a few samples of this study predate the infection). Cell type and time point are not known.

The rearrangement joins TRBV4-3 to TRBJ1-5, with TRBD1 as a possible D gene (5 bases). Trimming pared 1 base from V and 5 bases from J, leaving 12 bases between. Germline CDR1 LGHNA, CDR2 YSLEER. The CDR3 contains 15 residues. CDR3 in amino acids: CASSQGSGRDQPQHF. In DNA form, the CDR3 reads TGCGCCAGCAGCCAAGGGTCGGGCAGGGATCAGCCCCAGCATTTT.

This clonotype was observed a few times. The genes are TRBV7-9 and TRBJ2-3; 11 nucleotides line up with TRBD2. V trimming: 1 base; J trimming: 2 bases; junction bases outside the gene matches: 5. This CDR3 spans 17 amino acids. Looked up from germline, CDR1 is SEHNR and CDR2 is FQNEAQ (reference sequence). CDR3 sequence reads: CASSLGSSGRYTDTQYF. CDR3 nucleotide sequence: TGTGCCAGCAGCTTAGGGTCTAGCGGGAGGTACACAGATACGCAGTATTTT.

V and J are TRBV7-2 and TRBJ2-2; 8 bases match TRBD2. The CDR3 runs 16 residues. CDR1 is SGHTA and CDR2 is FQGNSA in the germline V gene. V gave up 8 bases and J gave up 5 bases; unmatched junction bases: 13. This CDR3 reads CASVGLAGRRTGELFF. CDR3 nucleotide sequence: TGTGCCAGCGTAGGGTTAGCGGGACGGAGAACCGGGGAGCTGTTTTTT.

This clonotype was observed a handful of times. The V gene is TRBV7-9, the J gene TRBJ2-2, with 8 positions matching TRBD1. This CDR3 is 20 amino acids long. V lost 4 bases and J lost 0; bases outside the gene matches: 16. Germline CDR1 reads SEHNR; CDR2 reads FQNEAQ (reference sequence). The CDR3 reads CASSSPPGQGYPSNTGELFF. CDR3 coding DNA: TGTGCCAGCAGCTCCCCCCCCGGACAGGGTTACCCCTCGAACACCGGGGAGCTGTTTTTT.

This clonotype occurred a few times. V gene TRBV30 combines with J gene TRBJ1-4, with 7 positions matching TRBD1. The V and J ends lost 0 bases and 7 bases, in that order; junction bases with no gene match: 8. The CDR3 totals 15 residues. The germline CDR1 and CDR2 sequences are GTSNPN and SVGIG (reference sequence). The CDR3 is CAWSVPGQASEKLFF. The CDR3 bases are TGTGCCTGGAGTGTACCCGGACAGGCTAGTGAAAAACTGTTTTTT. Full variable domain (outside the CDR3, taken from reference TRBV30 and TRBJ1-4): SQTIHQWPATLVQPVGSPLSLECTVEGTSNPNLYWYRQAAGRGLQLLFYSVGIGQISSEVPQNLSASRPQDRQFILSSKKLLLSDSGFYLCAWSVPGQASEKLFFGSGTQLSVL.

In this sample, this clonotype turned up a few times. V usage is TRBV3-1 and J usage is TRBJ2-1, with D possibly being TRBD2 (5 bases). The V gene lost 2 bases and the J gene lost 10 bases, with 9 bases spanning the gap. This CDR3 spans 12 amino acids. Germline CDR1 LGHDT, CDR2 YNNKEL (reference sequence). CDR3 in DNA: TGTGCCAGCAGCCAATTGACGGGAGAGCAGTTCTTC. Translating it yields CASSQLTGEQFF.

J is TRBJ2-7 and V is TRBV2, with D maybe TRBD2 (6 bases). This CDR3 region has 12 residues. Trimming pared 6 bases from V and 1 base from J, leaving 7 bases between. Germline V gene lookup returns CDR1 SNHLY and CDR2 FYNNEI. CDR3 DNA: TGTGCCAGCAGGGGACTTTCCTACGAGCAGTACTTC. Translating gives CASRGLSYEQYF.

This clonotype was counted at least ten times. This rearrangement joins TRBV20-1 to TRBJ2-4; the match to TRBD2 covers 8 bases. Germline lookup yields CDR1 DFQATT and CDR2 SNEGSKA (reference sequence). The CDR3 totals 16 residues. V trimming: 1 base; J trimming: 0 bases; junction bases outside the gene matches: 5. CDR3 in DNA: TGCAGTGCTAGAGGCGGGGGGCCCGTAGCCAAAAACATTCAGTACTTC. Translated: CSARGGGPVAKNIQYF.

The rearrangement joins TRBV12-3 or TRBV12-4 to TRBJ2-1, with D unclear. V was pared by 3 bases and J by 0 bases, with 9 bases between. This CDR3 spans 15 amino acids. CDR3 in DNA: TGTGCCAGCAGTTTCCAGCCTAGCTCCTACAATGAGCAGTTCTTC. This sequence encodes CASSFQPSSYNEQFF.

The chain employs TRBV12-3 or TRBV12-4 and TRBJ2-1; weak D call: TRBD1 (7 bases). Trimming removed 6 bases from V and 4 bases from J, with 16 bases in between. The length of the CDR3 is 15 residues. The CDR3 nucleotides read TGTGCCAGCAGCCACCCGGCAGGGGGGTACAATGAGCAGTTCTTC. Its translation: CASSHPAGGYNEQFF.

This clonotype was observed a handful of times. V gene TRBV3-1 combines with J gene TRBJ2-1; D perhaps matches TRBD1 (6 bases). This CDR3 contains 15 residues. Looked up from germline, CDR1 is LGHDT and CDR2 is YNNKEL (reference sequence). V was pared by 6 bases and J by 4 bases, with 16 bases between. Here the CDR3 DNA reads TGTGCCAGCAGGCTGGACAGTTTGGGGTACAATGAGCAGTTCTTC. Protein: CASRLDSLGYNEQFF.

The rearrangement uses TRBV27 and TRBJ2-7; possibly TRBD2 for D (6 bases). Trimming cost V 4 bases and J 2 bases, with 27 bases left between them. This CDR3 region has 19 residues. CDR1 and CDR2 from the germline V gene are MNHEY and SMNVEV (reference sequence). In DNA form, the CDR3 reads TGTGCCAGCAGTTCACTCCCCCTAGGAGCGGGCGGTATGGCCTACGAGCAGTACTTC. The encoded protein is CASSSLPLGAGGMAYEQYF.

In its sample, this clonotype was seen a few times. This chain joins TRBV27 and TRBJ1-1; unclear D gene. V shed 11 bases and J shed 2 bases, with 9 bases lying between them. Germline CDR1 is MNHEY and CDR2 is SMNVEV (reference sequence). This CDR3 has 11 residues. The DNA for the CDR3 is TGTGCCGTACAGTTCAACACTGAAGCTTTCTTT. This sequence encodes CAVQFNTEAFF.

The chain combines TRBV29-1 with TRBJ1-2; no clear D. The CDR3 contains 13 residues. Trimming shortened V by 6 bases and J by 4 bases, and 15 bases separated the two germline ends. Looked up from germline, CDR1 is SQVTM and CDR2 is ANQGSEA. CDR3 sequence (DNA): TGCAGCGTCGGGCAGGCTCCTCTCTATGGCTACACCTTC. Encoded protein: CSVGQAPLYGYTF.

The chain recombines TRBV6-2 or TRBV6-3 with TRBJ1-1; D remains unclear. Trimming shortened V by 6 bases and J by 5 bases, and 10 bases separated the two germline ends. This CDR3 has 12 residues. Germline CDR1 MNHEY, CDR2 SVGEGT. CDR3 bases: TGTGCCAGCAGACAGACCCGAACTGAAGCTTTCTTT. Its protein product is CASRQTRTEAFF.

This chain connects TRBV7-2 to TRBJ2-5; D is ambiguous. This CDR3 is 14 amino acids long. The germline V gene encodes CDR1 SGHTA and CDR2 FQGNSA. V dropped 1 base and J dropped 7 bases, with 13 bases sitting between them. DNA for the CDR3: TGTGCCAGCAGCTTAGTGGGCCATTGGGGGACCCAGTACTTC. It specifies CASSLVGHWGTQYF.

V and J are TRBV15 and TRBJ1-6; D is unresolved. Germline loops: CDR1 LNHNV, CDR2 YYDKDF (reference sequence). The CDR3 is 19 amino acids. V lost 0 bases to trimming and J lost 7 bases, with 22 bases between them. The CDR3 sequence: CATSRDSPEELGRNSPLHF. The DNA of the CDR3 is TGTGCCACCAGCAGAGATTCCCCCGAGGAGCTCGGGCGCAATTCACCCCTCCACTTT.

As concerns this clonotype: At one end, the junction sequence differs from germline, possibly due to a read error. V gene TRBV6-2 or TRBV6-3 combines with J gene TRBJ1-5; a weak D match, TRBD1 (6 bases). The CDR3 contains 16 residues. Germline lookup yields CDR1 MNHEY and CDR2 SVGEGT. The CDR3 DNA follows: TGTGACAGCAGTTACAGGGAAGTGAGGTCTAATCAGCCCCAGCATTTT. Protein: CDSSYREVRSNQPQHF.

V usage is TRBV18 and J usage is TRBJ1-5; 7 bases map to TRBD1. Germline CDR1 is KGHSH and CDR2 is LQKENI. The CDR3 length is 14 residues. Unmatched junction bases numbered 7, after V lost 4 bases and J lost 7 bases. DNA of the CDR3: TGTGCCAGCTCACGAGACAGGGAAAACCAGCCCCAGCATTTT. It translates to CASSRDRENQPQHF.

In its sample, this clonotype was seen a few times. V and J are TRBV12-3 or TRBV12-4 and TRBJ1-4; TRBD1 might be the D (6 bases). The CDR3 loop spans 14 amino acids. With 7 bases removed from V and 3 bases from J, the gap between germline ends came to 12 bases. CDR3 coding DNA: TGTGCCAGCACCCAGGGACACGCTAATGAAAAACTGTTTTTT. Translation: CASTQGHANEKLFF.

The chain is built from TRBV4-1 and TRBJ2-7; D perhaps matches TRBD1 (6 bases). This CDR3 spans 16 amino acids. Germline V gene sequence: CDR1 MGHRA, CDR2 YSYEKL. Trimming cost V 1 base and J 6 bases, with 19 bases left between them. CDR3 in amino acids: CASSQGGTGPLSEQYF. CDR3 in DNA: TGCGCCAGCAGCCAAGGCGGAACAGGGCCCCTTAGCGAGCAGTACTTC.